These 17 T cell receptor beta chains were sequenced from one sample in a study of human T cells and chemical hapten exposure. One entry per CDR3 protein results from TCRdb running MiXCR on the RACE reads. The sample gives fewer than 150,000 distinct CDR3 sequences, 12% of which show up once; under 1.5% is in the top ten. Time point reported: patch test 2, 6 weeks after DPC sensitization. Treatment specified: therapeutic diphenylcyclopropenone sensitization with weekly scalp DPC. The material was whole blood, obtained in connection with sensitization to the hapten diphenylcyclopropenone (DPC). Source of these receptors: a woman between 50 and 59 years old with alopecia areata. Some clones in this sample may be carry-over from other donors' samples.

The chain couples TRBV12-3 or TRBV12-4 to TRBJ1-3; D uncertain. V gave up 6 bases and J gave up 7 bases, with 22 bases separating them. There are 16 residues in the CDR3. The CDR3 DNA sequence: TGTGCCAGCAGGAGTAAGCGAACCTCCCATAGGAACACCATATATTTT. Encoded protein: CASRSKRTSHRNTIYF.

This clonotype was observed a few times. The chain links TRBV4-1 to TRBJ1-1; a possible D gene is TRBD1 (5 bases). Per germline, CDR1 MGHRA and CDR2 YSYEKL. There are 14 residues in the CDR3. Between the trimmed V and J ends, which lost 4 bases and 6 bases, there was a span of 15 bases. DNA of the CDR3: TGCGCCAGCAGCCCAACCGGGGGGGGGTCTGAAGCTTTCTTT. Protein: CASSPTGGGSEAFF.

The V call is TRBV18, the J call TRBJ2-3; 8 bases fit TRBD1. Unmatched junction bases numbered 5, after V lost 3 bases and J lost 6 bases. Germline V CDR1 and CDR2: KGHSH, LQKENI. The CDR3 runs 14 residues. CDR3 sequence (DNA): TGTGCCAGCTCACCCGCAGGGGGCGAGGATACGCAGTATTTT. Its translation is CASSPAGGEDTQYF.

This chain connects TRBV2 to TRBJ1-1; D possibly corresponds to TRBD1 (5 bases). The CDR3 totals 13 residues. Germline V lookup: CDR1 SNHLY, CDR2 FYNNEI. Trimming took off 0 bases at V and 9 bases at J, with 11 bases between the two ends. The CDR3 spells CASSEAGGKKAFF. The CDR3 region has the DNA TGTGCCAGCAGTGAAGCGGGGGGGAAGAAAGCTTTCTTT.

This clonotype was detected many times. This chain links TRBV2 with TRBJ1-1; 7 nucleotides align to TRBD1. V shed 6 bases, J shed 1 base, and the junction held 8 bases outside the gene matches. CDR1 and CDR2 (germline): SNHLY, FYNNEI. The CDR3 extends over 15 amino acids. The CDR3 region is CASRNMGTANTEAFF. CDR3 in DNA: TGTGCCAGCAGGAACATGGGGACAGCGAACACTGAAGCTTTCTTT.

Only a few counts were recorded for this clonotype. The chain has TRBV11-3 and TRBJ2-1; perhaps TRBD2 as D (5 bases). This CDR3 has 12 amino acids. Between the trimmed V and J ends, which lost 6 bases and 7 bases, there was a span of 10 bases. Germline CDR1 and CDR2: SGHNT and YENEEA. CDR3 nucleotides: TGTGCCAGCAGTACTACGGGAAATGAGCAGTTCTTC. This encodes CASSTTGNEQFF.

The chain carries TRBV7-6 and TRBJ2-5, with TRBD2 matching over 7 bases. The V gene end was trimmed by 3 bases and the J gene end by 0 bases; junction bases not matched to a gene: 13. This CDR3 comprises 18 residues. Germline assignment: CDR1 SGHVS and CDR2 FNYEAQ. CDR3 sequence reads: CASSLTPLVAGNQETQYF. The CDR3 DNA reads TGTGCCAGCAGCTTGACCCCTCTAGTAGCGGGCAACCAAGAGACCCAGTACTTC.

This clonotype was detected many times. The chain links TRBV5-4 to TRBJ2-5, with 13 bases identical to TRBD2. In germline, CDR1 is SGHNT, CDR2 YYREEE (reference sequence). CDR3 length equals 15 residues. Trimming cost V 4 bases and J 4 bases; bases outside gene matches: 4. The CDR3 protein is CASSPTSGRGETQYF. CDR3 in DNA: TGTGCCAGCAGCCCTACTAGCGGGAGGGGAGAGACCCAGTACTTC.

This chain connects TRBV2 to TRBJ2-1; maybe TRBD2 (6 bases). This CDR3 has 16 amino acids. The germline V gene has CDR1 SNHLY and CDR2 FYNNEI. With 8 bases removed from V and 5 bases from J, the gap between germline ends came to 22 bases. The CDR3 region is CASDHVERERNNEQFF. The CDR3 DNA is TGTGCCAGCGACCATGTCGAACGGGAGAGAAACAATGAGCAGTTCTTC.

This clonotype was seen many times. The chain carries TRBV18 and TRBJ2-7; 9 bases are a match to TRBD2. Germline CDR1 KGHSH, CDR2 LQKENI. Trimming took 2 bases from V and 3 from J; bases not matched to a gene: 8. The length of the CDR3 is 16 residues. This CDR3 is CASSPTRLAVDYEQYF. DNA for the CDR3: TGTGCCAGCTCACCAACTCGACTAGCGGTAGACTACGAGCAGTACTTC. Variable domain in full (rest from reference TRBV18 and TRBJ2-7): NAGVMQNPRHLVRRRGQEARLRCSPMKGHSHVYWYRQLPEEGLKFMVYLQKENIIDESGMPKERFSAEFPKEGPSILRIQQVVRGDSAAYFCASSPTRLAVDYEQYFGPGTRLTVT.

This clonotype was seen a few times. The chain links TRBV7-8 to TRBJ1-5; TRBD1 matches 8 bases. Germline CDR1 is SGHVS and CDR2 is FQNEAQ. CDR3 size: 15 residues. With V trimmed by 5 bases and J by 4 bases, 7 bases remained unmatched. CDR3 DNA sequence: TGTGCCAGCAGCCGGACAGGGAATGGGAATCAGCCCCAGCATTTT. This translates into CASSRTGNGNQPQHF.

The CDR3 spells CASTPLDFGQFF. The DNA for the CDR3 is TGTGCCAGCACCCCCCTAGATTTCGGGCAGTTCTTC. V gene TRBV7-2 combines with J gene TRBJ2-1; D remains ambiguous. Between the trimmed V and J ends, which lost 7 bases and 12 bases, there was a span of 16 bases. CDR1 is SGHTA and CDR2 is FQGNSA in the germline V gene. The CDR3 runs 12 residues.

This clonotype was detected many times. This chain joins TRBV7-9 and TRBJ2-1, with 13 positions matching TRBD2. V was pared by 5 bases and J by 0 bases, with 10 bases of the junction left unmatched. CDR1 is SEHNR and CDR2 is FQNEAQ in the germline V gene (reference sequence). The CDR3 has 19 amino acids. The CDR3 loop reads CASSRRTSGGRSSYNEQFF. The CDR3, as DNA: TGTGCCAGCAGCCGAAGGACTAGCGGGGGAAGGAGCTCCTACAATGAGCAGTTCTTC.

This clonotype appeared a few times. This chain connects TRBV5-5 to TRBJ1-1, with no clear D. V lost 4 bases and J 5 bases, leaving 12 bases between the germline ends. Per germline, CDR1 SGHKS and CDR2 YYEKEE (reference sequence). The CDR3 totals 13 residues. This chain's CDR3 is CASSPRTGTEAFF. The CDR3 region has the DNA TGTGCCAGCAGCCCGAGGACCGGGACTGAAGCTTTCTTT.

This clonotype appeared a few times. The chain couples TRBV6-2 or TRBV6-3 to TRBJ1-5, with 9 nucleotides matching TRBD1. V lost 7 bases to trimming and J lost 5 bases; unmatched junction nucleotides: 6. The CDR3 sequence is 14 residues long. The germline V gene has CDR1 MNHEY and CDR2 SVGEGT. The DNA of the CDR3 is TGTGCCAGCACCCGGGACAGGGTTGATCAGCCCCAGCATTTT. As protein: CASTRDRVDQPQHF.

The table lists this clonotype with a few counts. The chain combines TRBV9 with TRBJ2-3; TRBD2 matches at 9 bases. This CDR3 has 15 residues. Germline loops: CDR1 SGDLS, CDR2 YYNGEE. V lost 4 bases, J lost 7 bases, and 10 bases stayed unmatched. The CDR3 DNA is TGTGCCAGCAGCCTCGAAGCGGGAGGAACCAATACGCAGTATTTT. Its protein product is CASSLEAGGTNTQYF.

This clonotype occurred once. Possible read error: a much larger clone is one base away. The chain is built from TRBV2 and TRBJ2-2, with a tentative D call TRBD2 (6 bases). CDR1 and CDR2 (germline): SNHLY, FYNNEI. This CDR3 spans 15 amino acids. Trimming shortened V by 3 bases and J by 4 bases, and 12 bases separated the two germline ends. The CDR3: CASSESSVSTGELFF. The CDR3 DNA is TGTGCCAGCAGTGAGTCTAGCGTGAGCACCGGGGAGCTGTTTTTT.